The rows below give T cell receptor beta chains drawn from one sample of a study of siplizumab effects on memory and regulatory T cells. The repertoire was sequenced with immunoSEQ multiplex PCR; TCRdb's copy has only in-frame clones and lacks some. There are 95,000 to 100,000 clones in the sample; 85% to 95% occur only once, and approximately 12% lies in the top ten. The sample comprised non-Treg CD4+ T cells sorted from blood. All receptors come from a human donor in good health. The CDR3 runs from the conserved cysteine through the conserved F or W. D genes are given only for firm matches. The size field is filled for only some rows; it gives once, few, many or a size class.

size	V	J	D	CDR3	DNA
.	TRBV6-1	TRBJ1-2	.	CASSHGGRGWYGYTF	TGTGCCAGCAGCCACGGAGGCAGGGGATGGTATGGCTACACCTTC
.	TRBV4-2	TRBJ1-6	.	CASSLQGQAYNSPLHF	TGTGCCAGCAGCCTGCAAGGGCAGGCCTATAATTCACCCCTCCACTTT
.	TRBV28	TRBJ2-1	.	CASSPGTRSYNEQFF	TGTGCCAGCAGCCCCGGGACCCGCTCCTACAATGAGCAGTTCTTC
once	TRBV7-9	TRBJ1-4	TRBD1	CASRPMLGQFNEKLFF	TGTGCCAGCAGACCCATGCTGGGACAGTTTAATGAAAAACTGTTTTTT
once	TRBV18	TRBJ2-1	TRBD1	CASSPISGGHEQFF	TGTGCCAGCTCACCCATTTCAGGGGGCCATGAGCAGTTCTTC
.	TRBV21-1	TRBJ2-7	.	CASTLKYRSEQYF	TGTGCCAGCACCTTAAAATATCGCAGCGAGCAGTACTTC
.	TRBV7-9	TRBJ2-7	.	CASSLNVLSGEQYF	TGTGCCAGCAGCTTAAACGTCCTCAGCGGGGAGCAGTACTTC
.	TRBV7-3	TRBJ2-3	.	CASSLTPGARGADTQYF	TGTGCCAGCAGCTTAACCCCAGGGGCTAGAGGGGCAGATACGCAGTATTTT
.	TRBV7-8	TRBJ2-5	TRBD1	CASSVFDREQETQYF	TGTGCCAGCAGCGTATTTGACAGGGAACAAGAGACCCAGTACTTC
.	TRBV7-9	TRBJ1-2	.	CASSPGEQSYGYTF	TGTGCCAGCAGCCCCGGGGAGCAGAGCTATGGCTACACCTTC
once	TRBV12-5	TRBJ2-7	.	CASGPPPGVLLYEQYF	TGTGCTAGTGGTCCACCTCCGGGGGTTTTACTCTACGAGCAGTACTTC
.	TRBV18	TRBJ1-2	.	CASSPFSGGNDGYGYTF	TGTGCCAGCTCACCATTCTCCGGAGGTAATGATGGGTATGGCTACACCTTC
once	TRBV6-1	TRBJ2-1	.	CASSAAQGSNEQFF	TGTGCCAGCAGTGCCGCCCAGGGCAGCAATGAGCAGTTCTTC
.	TRBV18	TRBJ1-4	.	CASSPLGATNEKLFF	TGTGCCAGCTCACCGTTGGGCGCAACTAATGAAAAACTGTTTTTT
.	TRBV12-5	TRBJ1-1	.	CASGLVGGPGTEAFF	TGTGCTAGTGGTTTGGTCGGGGGGCCCGGCACTGAAGCTTTCTTT
once	TRBV10-3	TRBJ2-2	.	CAIKEGNTGELFF	TGTGCCATCAAGGAGGGGAACACCGGGGAGCTGTTTTTT
.	TRBV6-5	TRBJ2-3	.	CASSYSQASTDTQYF	TGTGCCAGCAGTTACTCCCAGGCTAGCACAGATACGCAGTATTTT
.	TRBV2	TRBJ2-7	TRBD2	CASSPGLAGLSYEQYF	TGTGCCAGCAGCCCCGGACTAGCGGGCCTCTCCTACGAGCAGTACTTC
once	TRBV19	TRBJ2-1	TRBD1	CASSKLRTGDNEQFF	TGTGCCAGTAGTAAACTGCGGACAGGCGACAATGAGCAGTTCTTC
.	TRBV6-5	TRBJ1-2	.	CASSYSIGQTYGYTF	TGTGCCAGCAGTTACTCGATAGGGCAGACTTATGGCTACACCTTC
.	TRBV5-1	TRBJ2-1	TRBD2	CASSNSGNYNEQFF	TGCGCCAGCAGCAATAGCGGGAACTATAATGAGCAGTTCTTC
.	TRBV11-3	TRBJ2-7	.	CASSFKSVYYEQYF	TGTGCCAGCAGCTTCAAGTCGGTATACTACGAGCAGTACTTC
.	TRBV5-1	TRBJ2-7	.	CASSLVDGPAGEQYF	TGCGCCAGCAGCTTGGTAGACGGGCCTGCTGGCGAGCAGTACTTC
.	TRBV18	TRBJ1-2	.	CASSPDKNYGYTF	TGTGCCAGCTCACCCGACAAAAACTATGGCTACACCTTC
.	TRBV5-4	TRBJ2-2	.	CASTPGTAGAGELFF	TGTGCCAGCACCCCAGGGACCGCTGGCGCCGGGGAGCTGTTTTTT
.	TRBV5-1	TRBJ2-3	.	CASTQSPIYTDTQYF	TGCGCCAGCACCCAAAGTCCGATATACACAGATACGCAGTATTTT